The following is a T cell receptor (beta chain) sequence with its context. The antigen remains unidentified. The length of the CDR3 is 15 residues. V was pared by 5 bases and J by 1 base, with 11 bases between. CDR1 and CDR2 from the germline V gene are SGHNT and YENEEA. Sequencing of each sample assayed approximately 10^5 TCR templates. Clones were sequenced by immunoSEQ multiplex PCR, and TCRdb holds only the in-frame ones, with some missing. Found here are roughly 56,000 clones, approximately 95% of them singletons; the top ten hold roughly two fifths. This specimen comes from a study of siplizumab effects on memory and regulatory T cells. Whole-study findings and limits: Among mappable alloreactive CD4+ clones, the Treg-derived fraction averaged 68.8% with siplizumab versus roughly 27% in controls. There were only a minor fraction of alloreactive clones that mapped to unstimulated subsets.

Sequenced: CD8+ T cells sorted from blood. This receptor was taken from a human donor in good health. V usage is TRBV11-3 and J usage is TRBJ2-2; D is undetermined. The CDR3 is CASSQLSKNTGELFF. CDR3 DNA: TGTGCCAGCAGCCAATTAAGCAAGAACACCGGGGAGCTGTTTTTT.